These 14 T cell receptor beta chains came from one sample sequenced in a study of T cells in Graves' hyperthyroidism and ophthalmopathy. The CDR3 regions of TCR beta were amplified from RNA transcripts. In the first-round RT-PCR of the TCR CDR3, the HTBI primer set was used. TCRdb analysed the multiplex PCR reads with MiXCR anew, one entry per CDR3 protein. The sample contains some 550,000 distinct CDR3 sequences, roughly 16% of which appear only once. The sample was blood. These receptors were obtained from a woman between 40 and 55 years old with Graves' ophthalmopathy.

The chain is built from TRBV5-1 and TRBJ2-7; D uncertain. The CDR3 totals 13 residues. Germline V gene lookup returns CDR1 SGHRS and CDR2 YFSETQ. The V and J ends lost 1 base and 1 base respectively, with 6 bases between them. The CDR3 sequence is CASSLLDSYEQYF. CDR3 in DNA: TGCGCCAGCAGCTTGTTGGATTCCTACGAGCAGTACTTC.

This clonotype was seen more than once but under ten times. In DNA, the CDR3 is TGTGCCAGCAGCTCAGGACAGGGTGGAGCCGAAGAGACCCAGTACTTC. It translates to CASSSGQGGAEETQYF. The chain couples TRBV7-9 to TRBJ2-5; 8 positions agree with TRBD1. J gave up 3 bases and V 4 bases, and 10 bases lay outside the gene matches. The CDR3 sequence is 16 residues long. Germline lookup yields CDR1 SEHNR and CDR2 FQNEAQ (reference sequence). The full variable domain, completed using reference TRBV7-9 and TRBJ2-5, is DTGVSQNPRHKITKRGQNVTFRCDPISEHNRLYWYRQTLGQGPEFLTYFQNEAQLEKSRLLSDRFSAERPKGSFSTLEIQRTEQGDSAMYLCASSSGQGGAEETQYFGPGTRLLVL.

The chain has TRBV4-1 and TRBJ1-4; TRBD1 matches at 10 bases. The J segment lost 6 bases and the V segment lost 4 bases, leaving 11 bases of the junction unmatched. Per the germline V gene, CDR1 is MGHRA and CDR2 is YSYEKL. This CDR3 spans 17 amino acids. Here the CDR3 reads CASSPPPGQGGYEKLFF. DNA for the CDR3: TGCGCCAGCAGCCCGCCCCCCGGACAGGGGGGTTATGAAAAACTGTTTTTT.

This clonotype showed up many times. The chain has TRBV28 and TRBJ2-7; tentative D call: TRBD2 (5 bases). The V and J ends lost 5 bases and 1 base respectively, with 12 bases between them. CDR3 length: 14 amino acids. Per the germline V gene, CDR1 is MDHEN and CDR2 is SYDVKM. The CDR3 DNA is TGTGCCAGCAGTCCCGCCGGGATTTCCTACGAGCAGTACTTC. It encodes CASSPAGISYEQYF. The variable domain in full, with the rest retrieved from reference TRBV28 and TRBJ2-7, is DVKVTQSSRYLVKRTGEKVFLECVQDMDHENMFWYRQDPGLGLRLIYFSYDVKMKEKGDIPEGYSVSREKKERFSLILESASTNQTSMYLCASSPAGISYEQYFGPGTRLTVT.

In this sample, this clonotype turned up a few times. This chain connects TRBV7-9 to TRBJ2-2; 9 nucleotides align to TRBD2. Germline V gene data show CDR1 as SEHNR and CDR2 as FQNEAQ (reference sequence). The CDR3 is 16 amino acids. V shed 3 bases, J shed 4 bases, and the junction held 6 bases outside the gene matches. This chain's CDR3 is CASSFVLAGLTGELFF. The CDR3 region has the DNA TGTGCCAGCAGCTTTGTTCTAGCGGGACTCACCGGGGAGCTGTTTTTT.

This clonotype was seen at least ten times. The chain recombines TRBV28 with TRBJ1-1, with 8 nucleotides matching TRBD1. The CDR3 is 14 residues long. The ends lost 7 bases at V and 1 base at J; junction bases unmatched: 5. From germline, CDR1 is MDHEN and CDR2 SYDVKM. The CDR3 DNA reads as TGTGCCAGCATAACAGGGGGGGCGAACACTGAAGCTTTCTTT. Translation gives CASITGGANTEAFF.

In its sample, this clonotype was seen many times. This chain joins TRBV28 and TRBJ2-7, with TRBD2 matching 13 bases. Per germline, CDR1 MDHEN and CDR2 SYDVKM. The CDR3 sequence is 19 residues long. Unmatched junction bases numbered 14, after V lost 3 bases and J lost 3 bases. CDR3 sequence: CASSLRFGLAGVQDYEQYF. The CDR3 DNA reads TGTGCCAGCAGTTTGCGGTTCGGACTAGCGGGAGTACAAGACTACGAGCAGTACTTC.

This clonotype showed up many times. The V and J genes are TRBV28 and TRBJ2-7; 9 bases map to TRBD1. J lost 5 bases, V lost 4 bases, and 3 bases had no gene match. The CDR3 sequence is 13 residues long. The germline gives CDR1 MDHEN, CDR2 SYDVKM. The CDR3 sequence: CASSSGQGHEQYF. The CDR3 DNA sequence: TGTGCCAGCAGTTCGGGACAGGGCCACGAGCAGTACTTC.

Many counts were recorded for this clonotype. The chain has TRBV5-1 and TRBJ1-6; no firm D call. The CDR3 totals 14 residues. Germline V gene sequence: CDR1 SGHRS, CDR2 YFSETQ. Trimming removed 3 bases from V and 10 bases from J, with 14 bases in between. CDR3 nucleotide sequence: TGCGCCAGCAGCTCGGGTGGACCGGGGTCACCCCTCCACTTT. Its translation: CASSSGGPGSPLHF.

With regard to this clonotype: This may arise from a read error, as a much more abundant clone is one base away. This rearrangement joins TRBV10-3 to TRBJ2-7, with 7 positions matching TRBD1. V was pared by 10 bases and J by 2 bases, with 8 bases of the junction left unmatched. Germline V gene lookup returns CDR1 ENHRY and CDR2 SYGVKD. There are 13 residues in the CDR3. CDR3 in amino acids: CATNKQGTYEQYF. Here the CDR3 DNA reads TGTGCCACCAACAAACAGGGGACCTACGAGCAGTACTTC.

This clonotype showed up just a few times. J is TRBJ2-1 and V is TRBV5-1; 8 nucleotides match TRBD1. The CDR3 covers 15 residues. Trimming took 4 bases from V and 7 from J; bases not matched to a gene: 10. Germline V gives CDR1 SGHRS, CDR2 YFSETQ. The CDR3 reads CASSSTTGVGNEQFF. The DNA for the CDR3 is TGCGCCAGCAGCAGTACGACAGGGGTGGGTAATGAGCAGTTCTTC.

This clonotype has just a few counts. V is TRBV7-9 and J is TRBJ2-5, with 9 bases that match TRBD1. Unmatched junction bases numbered 6, after V lost 2 bases and J lost 5 bases. The V gene's germline CDR1 is SEHNR and CDR2 FQNEAQ (reference sequence). The CDR3 spans 15 residues. In nucleotides, the CDR3 is TGTGCCAGCAGCTTAACAGGGGGCACCCAGGAGACCCAGTACTTC. Encoded protein: CASSLTGGTQETQYF.

There are many counts of this clonotype. The genes are TRBV20-1 and TRBJ2-2, with TRBD2 identical over 8 bases. The CDR3 totals 14 residues. V dropped 3 bases and J dropped 0; count of bases not matched to a gene: 0. The germline V gene encodes CDR1 DFQATT and CDR2 SNEGSKA (reference sequence). The CDR3 loop is CSASGGANTGELFF. The CDR3 region has the DNA TGCAGTGCTAGCGGGGGGGCGAACACCGGGGAGCTGTTTTTT.

This chain connects TRBV20-1 to TRBJ2-1, with TRBD2 matching over 14 bases. Germline V gene sequence: CDR1 DFQATT, CDR2 SNEGSKA (reference sequence). CDR3 length: 16 amino acids. Germline trimming cut 6 bases from V and 12 bases from J; bases unmatched to any gene: 16. The CDR3 reads CSASSPGLAGGLGQFF. CDR3 nucleotides: TGCAGTGCCTCATCACCCGGACTAGCGGGAGGCTTGGGGCAGTTCTTC.